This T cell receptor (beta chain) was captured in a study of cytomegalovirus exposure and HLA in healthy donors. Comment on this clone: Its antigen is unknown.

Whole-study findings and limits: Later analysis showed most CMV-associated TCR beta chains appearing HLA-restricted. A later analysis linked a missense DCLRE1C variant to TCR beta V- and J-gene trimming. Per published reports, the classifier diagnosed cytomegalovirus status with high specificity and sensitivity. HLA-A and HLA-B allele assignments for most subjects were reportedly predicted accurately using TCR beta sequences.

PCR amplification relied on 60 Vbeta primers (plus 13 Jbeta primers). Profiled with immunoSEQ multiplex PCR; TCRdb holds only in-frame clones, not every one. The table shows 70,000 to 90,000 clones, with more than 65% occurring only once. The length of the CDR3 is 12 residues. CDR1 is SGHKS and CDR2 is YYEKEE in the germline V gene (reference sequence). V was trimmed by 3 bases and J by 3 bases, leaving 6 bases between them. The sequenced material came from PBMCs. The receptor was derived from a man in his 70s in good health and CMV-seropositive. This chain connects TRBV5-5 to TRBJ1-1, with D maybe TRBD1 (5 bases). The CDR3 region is CASSWGDTEAFF. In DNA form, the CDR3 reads TGTGCCAGCAGCTGGGGGGACACTGAAGCTTTCTTT.